The 26 T cell receptor beta chains given below trace back to one sample, sequenced in a study of blood T cell repertoires in COVID-19. Measured with immunoSEQ multiplex PCR; TCRdb has only the in-frame clones, and not every one. The repertoire has 200,000 to 250,000 clones, over 80% of them found once; the top ten carry roughly 1.9%. The sample taken for sequencing was peripheral blood. These receptors were obtained from a man younger than 40 who had recovered from COVID-19.

A remark on this clone: Within the sample, other DNA sequences also encode this same CDR3. V gene TRBV5-1 combines with J gene TRBJ2-1; D might be TRBD1 (5 bases). The germline V and J ends were trimmed by 0 bases and 6 bases, with 7 bases remaining between them. The CDR3 runs 13 residues. CDR1 and CDR2 (germline): SGHRS, YFSETQ. This CDR3 is CASSLGQGNEQFF. Here the CDR3 DNA reads TGCGCCAGCAGCTTGGGCCAGGGCAATGAGCAGTTCTTC.

The rearrangement joins TRBV2 to TRBJ1-1, with 7 bases lining up with TRBD1. V trimming: 5 bases; J trimming: 11 bases; junction bases outside the gene matches: 11. This CDR3 is 13 amino acids long. Per germline, CDR1 SNHLY and CDR2 FYNNEI. The CDR3 DNA is TGTGCCAGCAGTTACAGCCCCGGGACAGCGGCTTTCTTT. It is translated as CASSYSPGTAAFF.

This clone was seen a handful of times. This sequence joins TRBV3-1 (or the pseudogene TRBV3-2) and TRBJ1-2; no firm D call. The CDR3 sequence is 14 residues long. Germline V gene data show CDR1 as LGHDT and CDR2 as YNNKEL (reference sequence). Trimming removed 1 base at V and 7 bases at J, with 13 bases between. CDR3 amino acids: CASSQAAAAGGYTF. CDR3 nucleotides: TGTGCCAGCAGCCAAGCCGCGGCGGCGGGTGGCTACACCTTC.

The genes are TRBV9 and TRBJ1-1; no clear D gene. The CDR3 is made up of 14 amino acids. Trimming left V 0 bases short and J 2 bases short, with 8 bases between. Germline lookup yields CDR1 SGDLS and CDR2 YYNGEE. CDR3 in DNA: TGTGCCAGCAGCGTAGATCAGTCTAACACTGAAGCTTTCTTT. Its protein is CASSVDQSNTEAFF.

The chain joins TRBV2 to TRBJ1-3, with 7 bases lining up with TRBD1. The V gene end was trimmed by 0 bases and the J gene end by 4 bases; junction bases not matched to a gene: 9. Germline lookup yields CDR1 SNHLY and CDR2 FYNNEI. The CDR3 covers 17 residues. The CDR3 spells CASSEADRAGFGNTIYF. The CDR3 DNA is TGTGCCAGCAGTGAAGCTGACAGGGCTGGGTTCGGAAACACCATATATTTT. The variable domain in full, with the rest retrieved from reference TRBV2 and TRBJ1-3, is EPEVTQTPSHQVTQMGQEVILRCVPISNHLYFYWYRQILGQKVEFLVSFYNNEISEKSEIFDDQFSVERPDGSNFTLKIRSTKLEDSAMYFCASSEADRAGFGNTIYFGEGSWLTVV.

The chain recombines TRBV5-1 with TRBJ2-3, with D uncertain. This CDR3 has 15 amino acids. The germline V gene encodes CDR1 SGHRS and CDR2 YFSETQ. V shed 0 bases and J shed 0 bases, with 8 bases lying between them. CDR3 coding DNA: TGCGCCAGCAGCTTGGTGGAGACGAGCACAGATACGCAGTATTTT. This codes for CASSLVETSTDTQYF.

The V and J genes are TRBV28 and TRBJ1-6; the D gene is possibly TRBD1 (5 bases). Germline CDR1 reads MDHEN; CDR2 reads SYDVKM. V shed 6 bases and J shed 10 bases, with 16 bases lying between them. The CDR3 contains 14 residues. The chain's CDR3 is CASRNLLGGSPLHF. The DNA of the CDR3 is TGTGCCAGCAGAAACCTGCTGGGGGGGTCACCCCTCCACTTT.

The chain combines TRBV2 with TRBJ2-7; TRBD2 aligns across 7 bases. Germline CDR1 is SNHLY and CDR2 is FYNNEI. V gave up 3 bases and J gave up 4 bases; unmatched junction bases: 12. CDR3 length: 16 amino acids. Here the CDR3 reads CASSDAGVGREYEQYV. DNA of the CDR3: TGTGCCAGCAGTGACGCTGGAGTAGGGAGGGAATACGAGCAGTACGTC.

The CDR3 bases are TGTGCCAGCAGTTCGCCGACAGGGTCGGGTGCAGAGACCCAGTACTTC. Protein sequence: CASSSPTGSGAETQYF. The chain employs TRBV28 and TRBJ2-5, with TRBD1 matching over 7 bases. Germline CDR1 and CDR2: MDHEN and SYDVKM. CDR3 length: 16 residues. V shed 4 bases, J shed 4 bases, and the junction held 12 bases outside the gene matches.

The CDR3 coding sequence is TGTGCCAGCAGCTTAGCCGGGACAGCCACAGATACGCAGTATTTT. It yields the protein CASSLAGTATDTQYF. The genes are TRBV7-6 and TRBJ2-3; 7 nucleotides line up with TRBD1. Germline V CDR1 and CDR2: SGHVS, FNYEAQ. The CDR3 spans 15 residues. V shed 0 bases and J 2 bases; nucleotides not matched to a gene: 2.

This chain uses TRBV19 with TRBJ1-6; D is unclear. The CDR3 loop spans 14 amino acids. The V gene's germline CDR1 is LNHDA and CDR2 SQIVND (reference sequence). The V and J ends lost 8 bases and 4 bases respectively, with 12 bases between them. The DNA of the CDR3 is TGTGCCAGTGGGGAGACCGCTTATAATTCACCCCTCCACTTT. This gives the protein CASGETAYNSPLHF.

The chain recombines TRBV3-1 (or the pseudogene TRBV3-2) with TRBJ1-2, with TRBD1 matching 7 bases. The V segment lost 4 bases and the J segment 5 bases; nucleotides outside the gene matches: 7. Germline V gives CDR1 LGHDT, CDR2 YNNKEL (reference sequence). The CDR3 spans 14 residues. Here the CDR3 DNA reads TGTGCCAGCAGCCCGGACAGGTCCCTGTATGGCTACACCTTC. Residues: CASSPDRSLYGYTF.

J is TRBJ2-5 and V is TRBV18; the D is unclear. The V end was cut by 0 bases, the J end by 2 bases, with 16 bases between. The length of the CDR3 is 17 residues. Germline V gene sequence: CDR1 KGHSH, CDR2 LQKENI. The CDR3 nucleotides are TGTGCCAGCTCACCACCGAATCTCTACGTCGGGCAAGAGACCCAGTACTTC. The encoded protein is CASSPPNLYVGQETQYF.

V is TRBV19 and J is TRBJ1-2; 9 bases fit TRBD1. This CDR3 comprises 14 residues. V shed 4 bases, J shed 7 bases, and the junction held 7 bases outside the gene matches. Germline V gene lookup returns CDR1 LNHDA and CDR2 SQIVND (reference sequence). CDR3 DNA sequence: TGTGCCAGTAGTAGCGCCGGGACAGGGTCTGGCTACACCTTC. Its translation: CASSSAGTGSGYTF.

This clone occurred a few times. J is TRBJ1-5 and V is TRBV13; D possibly corresponds to TRBD1 (6 bases). This CDR3 has 14 amino acids. Germline V CDR1 and CDR2: PRHDT, FYEKMQ (reference sequence). Deletions cut 5 bases from V and 3 bases from J, with 11 bases between. CDR3 DNA sequence: TGTGCCAGCAGCAACAGGGATTCCAATCAGCCCCAGCATTTT. The encoded protein is CASSNRDSNQPQHF.

This rearrangement joins TRBV6-6 to TRBJ2-1; 12 positions agree with TRBD2. Germline V gene lookup returns CDR1 MNHNY and CDR2 SVGAGI (reference sequence). There are 14 residues in the CDR3. The J segment lost 7 bases and the V segment lost 7 bases, leaving 5 bases of the junction unmatched. CDR3 coding DNA: TGTGCCAGCAACCCAGGACTAGCGGGGAATGAGCAGTTCTTC. It specifies CASNPGLAGNEQFF.

This clone was found once. The V call is TRBV27, the J call TRBJ1-1, with D unclear. V shed 8 bases and J shed 5 bases, with 21 bases lying between them. The CDR3 has 15 amino acids. Looked up from germline, CDR1 is MNHEY and CDR2 is SMNVEV (reference sequence). CDR3 DNA sequence: TGTGCCAGCCACTTAGGAGGTCACCACCCTACTGAAGCTTTCTTT. Translation gives CASHLGGHHPTEAFF.

V gene TRBV11-3 combines with J gene TRBJ2-5; D gene ambiguous. Germline lookup yields CDR1 SGHNT and CDR2 YENEEA. The V end was cut by 6 bases, the J end by 0 bases, with 8 bases between. The CDR3 spans 13 residues. CDR3 DNA sequence: TGTGCCAGCAGTCGAGAGTACCAAGAGACCCAGTACTTC. This translates into CASSREYQETQYF. Drawing the rest from reference TRBV11-3 and TRBJ2-5, the complete variable domain is EAGVVQSPRYKIIEKKQPVAFWCNPISGHNTLYWYLQNLGQGPELLIRYENEEAVDDSQLPKDRFSAERLKGVDSTLKIQPAELGDSAVYLCASSREYQETQYFGPGTRLLVL.

This chain connects TRBV11-2 to TRBJ1-2, with D tentatively TRBD1 (5 bases). Trimming shortened V by 4 bases and J by 6 bases, and 15 bases separated the two germline ends. Germline CDR1 is SGHAT and CDR2 is FQNNGV. CDR3 size: 14 residues. CDR3: CASSSRSGEDGYTF. The CDR3 DNA is TGTGCCAGCAGCTCTAGGTCGGGGGAGGATGGCTACACCTTC.

This CDR3 is CASTLTRNTEAFF. For the CDR3, the DNA is TGTGCCAGCACCCTTACACGAAACACTGAAGCTTTCTTT. The chain joins TRBV6-5 to TRBJ1-1; D is unresolved. This CDR3 spans 13 amino acids. Germline CDR1 MNHEY, CDR2 SVGAGI. V was clipped by 7 bases and J by 2 bases, with 11 bases between them.

This clone was recorded once. The rearrangement joins TRBV20-1 to TRBJ2-5; D is uncertain. Germline-derived CDR1 and CDR2 are DFQATT and SNEGSKA (reference sequence). The CDR3 loop spans 11 amino acids. Between the trimmed V and J ends, which lost 5 bases and 9 bases, there was a span of 13 bases. The CDR3 sequence: CSAAAESAQYF. Written as DNA, the CDR3 is TGCAGTGCTGCCGCTGAGTCGGCCCAGTACTTC.

A word on this clone: Other nucleotide sequences from this sample produce the same CDR3. The rearrangement uses TRBV6-1 and TRBJ1-1; 8 bases are shared with TRBD1. Germline V lookup: CDR1 MNHNS, CDR2 SASEGT. V was clipped by 2 bases and J by 5 bases; unmatched bases: 4. This CDR3 comprises 14 residues. The CDR3 sequence: CASSEQGARTEAFF. CDR3 DNA: TGTGCCAGCAGTGAACAGGGGGCAAGGACTGAAGCTTTCTTT.

The gene calls are TRBV27 and TRBJ2-7; D is perhaps TRBD2 (7 bases). With 8 bases removed from V and 0 bases from J, the gap between germline ends came to 11 bases. Germline-derived CDR1 and CDR2 are MNHEY and SMNVEV (reference sequence). This CDR3 has 13 amino acids. The CDR3 sequence: CASRGGVSYEQYF. The CDR3 DNA is TGTGCCAGCCGCGGGGGCGTCTCCTACGAGCAGTACTTC.

The chain has TRBV19 and TRBJ1-1; 7 bases match TRBD1. CDR3 length equals 15 residues. Germline V CDR1 and CDR2: LNHDA, SQIVND (reference sequence). V shed 5 bases and J 3 bases; nucleotides not matched to a gene: 9. CDR3: CASSPGLGGHTEAFF. For the CDR3, the DNA is TGTGCCAGTAGTCCAGGCCTAGGGGGCCACACTGAAGCTTTCTTT.

The V and J genes are TRBV10-3 and TRBJ2-1, with 7 bases matching TRBD1. Germline values: CDR1 ENHRY, CDR2 SYGVKD. The CDR3 loop spans 16 amino acids. Losses at the gene ends were 8 bases for V and 2 bases for J; bases not matched to a gene: 12. CDR3: CAIEDEGAHAYNEQFF. The DNA of the CDR3 is TGTGCCATCGAGGATGAGGGGGCTCACGCCTACAATGAGCAGTTCTTC.

J is TRBJ2-1 and V is TRBV18; TRBD1 aligns across 9 bases. V lost 0 bases, J lost 1 base, and 7 bases stayed unmatched. This CDR3 region has 18 residues. CDR1 is KGHSH, CDR2 LQKENI, per germline. The CDR3 coding sequence is TGTGCCAGCTCACCACCGTGGACAGGGGCTTTTTCCTACAATGAGCAGTTCTTC. Residues: CASSPPWTGAFSYNEQFF.